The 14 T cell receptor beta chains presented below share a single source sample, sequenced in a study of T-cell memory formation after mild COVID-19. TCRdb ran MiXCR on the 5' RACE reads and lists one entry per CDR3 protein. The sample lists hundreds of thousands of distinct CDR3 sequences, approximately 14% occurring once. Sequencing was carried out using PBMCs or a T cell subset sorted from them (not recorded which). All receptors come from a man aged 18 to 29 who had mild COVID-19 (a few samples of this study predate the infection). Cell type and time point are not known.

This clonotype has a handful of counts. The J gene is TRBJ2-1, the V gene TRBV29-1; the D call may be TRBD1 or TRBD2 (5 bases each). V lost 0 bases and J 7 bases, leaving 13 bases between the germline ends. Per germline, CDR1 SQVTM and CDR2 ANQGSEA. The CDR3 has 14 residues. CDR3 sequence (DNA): TGCAGCGTTGAAGATCTTAACAGGAGGAATGAGCAGTTCTTC. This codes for CSVEDLNRRNEQFF.

CDR3 residues: CASTNSGTGDEKLFF. CDR3 sequence (DNA): TGTGCCAGCACAAATAGCGGGACTGGGGATGAAAAACTGTTTTTT. The chain recombines TRBV6-6 with TRBJ1-4; D is perhaps TRBD1 (5 bases). The CDR3 runs 15 residues. Germline V gene data show CDR1 as MNHNY and CDR2 as SVGAGI (reference sequence). V lost 7 bases to trimming and J lost 6 bases, with 18 bases between them.

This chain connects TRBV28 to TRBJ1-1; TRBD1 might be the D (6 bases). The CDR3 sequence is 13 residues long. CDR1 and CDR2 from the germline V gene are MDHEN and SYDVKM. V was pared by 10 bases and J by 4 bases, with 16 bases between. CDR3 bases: TGTGCCACCTGTGGGGGCATTGGCACTGAAGCTTTCTTT. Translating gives CATCGGIGTEAFF. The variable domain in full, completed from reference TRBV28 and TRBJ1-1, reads DVKVTQSSRYLVKRTGEKVFLECVQDMDHENMFWYRQDPGLGLRLIYFSYDVKMKEKGDIPEGYSVSREKKERFSLILESASTNQTSMYLCATCGGIGTEAFFGQGTRLTVV.

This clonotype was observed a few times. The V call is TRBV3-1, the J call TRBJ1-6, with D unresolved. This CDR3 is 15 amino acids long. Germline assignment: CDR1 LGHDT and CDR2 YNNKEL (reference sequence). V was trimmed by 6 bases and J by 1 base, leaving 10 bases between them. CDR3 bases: TGTGCCAGCAGTCTCGACGGATCCTATAATTCACCCCTCCACTTT. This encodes CASSLDGSYNSPLHF.

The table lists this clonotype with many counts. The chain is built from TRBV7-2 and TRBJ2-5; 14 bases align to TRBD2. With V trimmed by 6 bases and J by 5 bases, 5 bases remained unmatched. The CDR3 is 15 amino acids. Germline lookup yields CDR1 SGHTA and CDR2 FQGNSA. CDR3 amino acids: CASRVTSGGAETQYF. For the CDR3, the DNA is TGTGCCAGCAGGGTGACTAGCGGGGGGGCTGAGACCCAGTACTTC.

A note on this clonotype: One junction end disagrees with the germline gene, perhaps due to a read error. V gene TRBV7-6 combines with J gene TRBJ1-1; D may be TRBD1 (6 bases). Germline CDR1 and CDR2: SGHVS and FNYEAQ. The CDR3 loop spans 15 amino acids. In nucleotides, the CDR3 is TGTGCCAACAGCAACCCGGACAGCCTGAACACTGAAGCTTTCTTT. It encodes CANSNPDSLNTEAFF.

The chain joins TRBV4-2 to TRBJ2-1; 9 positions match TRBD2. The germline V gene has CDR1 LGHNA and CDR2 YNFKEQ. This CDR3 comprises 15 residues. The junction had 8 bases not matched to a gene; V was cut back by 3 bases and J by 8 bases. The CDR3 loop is CASSQAGGAIHEQFF. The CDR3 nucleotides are TGTGCCAGCAGCCAGGCGGGGGGGGCCATCCATGAGCAGTTCTTC.

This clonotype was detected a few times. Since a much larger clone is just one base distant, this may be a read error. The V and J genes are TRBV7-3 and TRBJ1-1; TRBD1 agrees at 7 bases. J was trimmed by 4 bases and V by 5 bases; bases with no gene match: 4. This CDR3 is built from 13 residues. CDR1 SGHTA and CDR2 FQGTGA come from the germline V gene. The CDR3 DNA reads TGTGCCAGCAGCCCGACAGGGACCACTGAAGCTTTCTTT. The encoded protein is CASSPTGTTEAFF.

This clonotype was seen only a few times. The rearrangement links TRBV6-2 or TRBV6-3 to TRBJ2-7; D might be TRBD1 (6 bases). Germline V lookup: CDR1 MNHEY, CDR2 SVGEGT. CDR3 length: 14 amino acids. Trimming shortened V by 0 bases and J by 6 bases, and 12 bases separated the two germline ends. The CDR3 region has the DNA TGTGCCAGCAGTTACTCCTGGACAGTTCCCGAGCAGTACTTC. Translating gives CASSYSWTVPEQYF.

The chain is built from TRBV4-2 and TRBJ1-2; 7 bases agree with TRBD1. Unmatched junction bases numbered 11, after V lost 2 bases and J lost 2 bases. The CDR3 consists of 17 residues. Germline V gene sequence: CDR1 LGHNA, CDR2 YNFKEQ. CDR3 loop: CASSQPVSGTENYGYTF. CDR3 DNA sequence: TGTGCCAGCAGCCAACCAGTGTCAGGGACAGAGAACTATGGCTACACCTTC.

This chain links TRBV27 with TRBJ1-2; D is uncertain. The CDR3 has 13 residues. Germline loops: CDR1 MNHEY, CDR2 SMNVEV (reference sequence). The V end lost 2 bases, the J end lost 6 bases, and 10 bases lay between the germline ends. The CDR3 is CASSLGHRDGYTF. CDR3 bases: TGTGCCAGCAGTTTAGGCCACAGAGATGGCTACACCTTC.

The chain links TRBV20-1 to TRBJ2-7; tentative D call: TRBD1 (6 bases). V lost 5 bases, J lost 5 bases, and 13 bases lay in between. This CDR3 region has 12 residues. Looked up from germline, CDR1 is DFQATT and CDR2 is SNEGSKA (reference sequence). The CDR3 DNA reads TGCAGTGCTCAAGAGGCAGGGGACGAGCAGTACTTC. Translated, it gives CSAQEAGDEQYF.

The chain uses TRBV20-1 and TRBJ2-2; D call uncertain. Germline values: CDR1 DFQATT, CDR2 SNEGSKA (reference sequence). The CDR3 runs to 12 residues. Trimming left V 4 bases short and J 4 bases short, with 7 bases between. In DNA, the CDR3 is TGCAGTGCTAAATTCATCACCGGGGAGCTGTTTTTT. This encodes CSAKFITGELFF.

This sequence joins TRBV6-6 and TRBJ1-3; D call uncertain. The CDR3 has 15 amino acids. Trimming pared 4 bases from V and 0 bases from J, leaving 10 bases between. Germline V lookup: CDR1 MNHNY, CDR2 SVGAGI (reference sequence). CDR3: CASSSVPGSGNTIYF. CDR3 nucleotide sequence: TGTGCCAGCAGTTCAGTTCCGGGCTCTGGAAACACCATATATTTT.